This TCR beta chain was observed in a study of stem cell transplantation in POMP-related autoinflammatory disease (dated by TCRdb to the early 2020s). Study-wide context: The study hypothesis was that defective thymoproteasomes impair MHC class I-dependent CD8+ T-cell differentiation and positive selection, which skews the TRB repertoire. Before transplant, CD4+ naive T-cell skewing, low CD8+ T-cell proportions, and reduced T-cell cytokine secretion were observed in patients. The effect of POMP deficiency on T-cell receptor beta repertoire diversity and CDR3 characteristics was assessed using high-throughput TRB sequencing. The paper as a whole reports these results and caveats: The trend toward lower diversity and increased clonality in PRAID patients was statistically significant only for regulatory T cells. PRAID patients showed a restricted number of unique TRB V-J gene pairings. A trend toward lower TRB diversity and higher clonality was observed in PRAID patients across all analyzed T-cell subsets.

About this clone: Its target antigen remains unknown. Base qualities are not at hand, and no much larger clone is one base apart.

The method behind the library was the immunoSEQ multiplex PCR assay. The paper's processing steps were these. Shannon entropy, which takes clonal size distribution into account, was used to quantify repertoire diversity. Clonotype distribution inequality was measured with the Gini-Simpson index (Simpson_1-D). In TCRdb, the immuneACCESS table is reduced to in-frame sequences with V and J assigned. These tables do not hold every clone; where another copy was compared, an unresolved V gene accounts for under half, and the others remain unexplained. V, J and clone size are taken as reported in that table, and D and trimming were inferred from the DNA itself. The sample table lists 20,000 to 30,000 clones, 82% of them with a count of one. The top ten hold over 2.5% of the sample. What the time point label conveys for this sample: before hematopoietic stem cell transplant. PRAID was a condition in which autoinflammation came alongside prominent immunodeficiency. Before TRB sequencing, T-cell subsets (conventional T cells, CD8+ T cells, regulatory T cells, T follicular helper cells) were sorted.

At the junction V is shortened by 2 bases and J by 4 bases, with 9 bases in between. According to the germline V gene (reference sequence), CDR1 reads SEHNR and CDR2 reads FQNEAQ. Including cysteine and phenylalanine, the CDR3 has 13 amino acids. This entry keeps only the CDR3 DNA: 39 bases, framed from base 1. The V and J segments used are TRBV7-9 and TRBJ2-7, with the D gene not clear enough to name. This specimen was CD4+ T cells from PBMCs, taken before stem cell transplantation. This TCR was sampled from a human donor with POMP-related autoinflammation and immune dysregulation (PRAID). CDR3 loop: CASSLLSAYEQYF. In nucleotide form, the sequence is TGTGCCAGCAGCTTATTGTCGGCTTACGAGCAGTACTTC.